This T cell receptor (beta chain) was obtained from a study of identical twins. This clonotype was seen a handful of times. Germline V lookup: CDR1 SGHDN, CDR2 FVKESK. The ends lost 3 bases at V and 6 bases at J; junction bases unmatched: 11. There are 16 residues in the CDR3. MiXCR, applied by TCRdb to the 5' RACE reads, yields one record per CDR3 protein. The data hold 200,000 or so distinct CDR3 sequences, with approximately 8.3% observed a single time. The data were also submitted as part of a second study, on yellow fever vaccine responses in identical twins.

The chain combines TRBV14 with TRBJ1-5, with TRBD1 matching over 7 bases. This clonotype was obtained from a woman younger than 35 in good health. The sample comprised memory (CD45RO+) T cells sorted from blood. The CDR3 spells CASSQGLGQRGQPQHF. DNA of the CDR3: TGTGCCAGCAGCCAGGGACTGGGACAGAGGGGTCAGCCCCAGCATTTT.